These 29 T cell receptor beta chains were sequenced from one sample in a study of Ad26.COV2.S vaccination and SARS-CoV-2 variants. Using immunoSEQ multiplex PCR, the repertoire was profiled, and TCRdb retains in-frame clones only, with some absent. The sample gives about 350,000 clones, 90% to 95% of which show up once; 3.5% to 4.5% is in the top ten. The source material was peripheral blood, sampled after recovery from COVID-19. These receptors all come from a human donor who had recovered from COVID-19.

The chain is built from TRBV19 and TRBJ1-5; D is undetermined. The CDR3 is 16 residues long. The germline V and J ends were trimmed by 7 bases and 3 bases, with 19 bases remaining between them. The germline V gene has CDR1 LNHDA and CDR2 SQIVND (reference sequence). This CDR3 is CASNRAMGATNQPQHF. CDR3 in DNA: TGTGCCAGTAATCGGGCAATGGGAGCGACCAATCAGCCCCAGCATTTT.

As regards this clone: An end of the junction does not agree with germline; a read error may underlie this. The chain joins TRBV19 to TRBJ2-3, with 11 nucleotides matching TRBD2. CDR1 and CDR2 (germline): LNHDA, SQIVND (reference sequence). The CDR3 loop spans 14 amino acids. This CDR3 is CASSIRTSGGPGDF. In DNA form, the CDR3 reads TGTGCCAGTAGTATACGCACTAGCGGGGGTCCCGGGGATTTT.

This sequence joins TRBV6-2 or TRBV6-3 and TRBJ2-3; unclear D gene. This CDR3 is 17 amino acids long. Germline-derived CDR1 and CDR2 are MNHEY and SVGEGT. V lost 2 bases and J 1 base, leaving 16 bases between the germline ends. The DNA of the CDR3 is TGTGCCAGCAGTTACCCCCCCGAAATTACCGGCACAGATACGCAGTATTTT. Protein sequence: CASSYPPEITGTDTQYF.

This clone appeared once. The CDR3 DNA reads TGTGCCAGCAGTTTATCCGCGGAGACCCAGTACTTC. Residues: CASSLSAETQYF. This rearrangement joins TRBV12-3 or TRBV12-4 to TRBJ2-5; D gene uncertain. The CDR3 contains 12 residues. Trimming pared 2 bases from V and 5 bases from J, leaving 6 bases between.

The V call is TRBV12-3 or TRBV12-4, the J call TRBJ2-2; D uncertain. This CDR3 has 13 amino acids. The V end was cut by 6 bases, the J end by 4 bases, with 9 bases between. CDR3 in DNA: TGTGCCAGCAGCCCCTCGCCCACCGGGGAGCTGTTTTTT. Encoded protein: CASSPSPTGELFF.

The chain uses TRBV7-2 and TRBJ2-5; D is undetermined. The germline V gene encodes CDR1 SGHTA and CDR2 FQGNSA. The CDR3 runs to 13 residues. The germline V and J ends were trimmed by 3 bases and 4 bases, with 9 bases remaining between them. Written as DNA, the CDR3 is TGTGCCAGCAGCTTGGTTTCTAGAGAGACCCAGTACTTC. This gives the protein CASSLVSRETQYF. Complete variable domain (other parts from reference TRBV7-2 and TRBJ2-5): GAGVSQSPSNKVTEKGKDVELRCDPISGHTALYWYRQSLGQGLEFLIYFQGNSAPDKSGLPSDRFSAERTGGSVSTLTIQRTQQEDSAVYLCASSLVSRETQYFGPGTRLLVL.

The genes are TRBV6-4 and TRBJ2-4; no clear D gene. The germline CDR1 and CDR2 sequences are MRHNA and SNTAGT. The length of the CDR3 is 13 residues. The germline V and J ends were trimmed by 3 bases and 6 bases, with 9 bases remaining between them. The CDR3 protein is CASSEGRPNIQYF. As DNA, the CDR3 is TGTGCCAGCAGTGAGGGCAGACCAAACATTCAGTACTTC.

The chain combines TRBV10-3 with TRBJ1-5; maybe TRBD1 (6 bases). CDR3 size: 13 residues. Germline assignment: CDR1 ENHRY and CDR2 SYGVKD. Trimming removed 5 bases from V and 6 bases from J, with 11 bases in between. CDR3 amino acids: CAISIGGGQPQHF. The CDR3 DNA reads as TGTGCCATCAGTATAGGGGGGGGTCAGCCCCAGCATTTT.

The J gene is TRBJ2-5, the V gene TRBV7-3, with 9 bases that match TRBD2. In germline, CDR1 is SGHTA, CDR2 FQGTGA. This CDR3 spans 15 amino acids. V trimming: 5 bases; J trimming: 3 bases; junction bases outside the gene matches: 7. The CDR3: CASSHLPSGEETQYF. Written as DNA, the CDR3 is TGTGCCAGCAGCCACCTCCCTAGCGGGGAAGAGACCCAGTACTTC.

V and J are TRBV3-1 (or the pseudogene TRBV3-2) and TRBJ1-1; D might be TRBD1 (5 bases). V lost 3 bases and J 0 bases, leaving 14 bases between the germline ends. Germline CDR1 and CDR2: LGHDT and YNNKEL (reference sequence). This CDR3 has 16 residues. This chain's CDR3 is CASSHQEGLMNTEAFF. Written as DNA, the CDR3 is TGTGCCAGCAGCCACCAAGAGGGACTTATGAACACTGAAGCTTTCTTT.

This chain uses TRBV7-9 with TRBJ1-1; D is ambiguous. V was cut by 5 bases and J by 4 bases, with 20 bases left in between. Germline V gene lookup returns CDR1 SEHNR and CDR2 FQNEAQ (reference sequence). The CDR3 covers 16 residues. CDR3: CASSPDGVGFSTEAFF. CDR3 DNA: TGTGCCAGCAGCCCGGATGGTGTGGGATTCAGCACTGAAGCTTTCTTT.

The rearrangement uses TRBV7-2 and TRBJ1-2, with D tentatively TRBD1 (5 bases). The germline V gene encodes CDR1 SGHTA and CDR2 FQGNSA. The CDR3 runs to 13 residues. The V end was cut by 5 bases, the J end by 8 bases, with 15 bases between. The CDR3 DNA reads as TGTGCCAGCAGCCAAATGGCAGGGCGAGGCTACACCTTC. Its translation: CASSQMAGRGYTF.

This chain links TRBV20-1 with TRBJ1-1; a weak D match, TRBD1 (5 bases). CDR1 and CDR2 (germline): DFQATT, SNEGSKA (reference sequence). V gave up 7 bases and J gave up 0 bases, with 6 bases separating them. CDR3 length: 11 amino acids. CDR3 sequence reads: CSGQLNTEAFF. Written as DNA, the CDR3 is TGCAGTGGACAGTTGAACACTGAAGCTTTCTTT.

The V call is TRBV11-2, the J call TRBJ2-7, with D unresolved. The V gene lost 7 bases and the J gene lost 3 bases, with 10 bases spanning the gap. This CDR3 has 12 residues. Germline values: CDR1 SGHAT, CDR2 FQNNGV. CDR3 region: CASINTDYEQYF. The CDR3 DNA is TGTGCCAGCATCAATACAGACTACGAGCAGTACTTC.

The genes are TRBV28 and TRBJ1-1; tentative D call: TRBD1 (5 bases). The V end was cut by 7 bases, the J end by 4 bases, with 16 bases between. Per the germline V gene, CDR1 is MDHEN and CDR2 is SYDVKM. There are 14 residues in the CDR3. The CDR3 is CASTPRGESTEAFF. The CDR3 DNA reads as TGTGCCAGCACCCCCCGGGGGGAGAGCACTGAAGCTTTCTTT.

The chain links TRBV3-1 (or the pseudogene TRBV3-2) to TRBJ2-2; no firm D call. V was trimmed by 9 bases and J by 6 bases, leaving 8 bases between them. This CDR3 contains 11 residues. CDR1 and CDR2 from the germline V gene are LGHDT and YNNKEL (reference sequence). CDR3 sequence reads: CASTTAGELFF. The CDR3 DNA is TGTGCCAGTACCACGGCCGGGGAGCTGTTTTTT.

The chain uses TRBV9 and TRBJ1-4, with 10 bases aligning to TRBD1. CDR1 is SGDLS, CDR2 YYNGEE, per germline. After removal of 4 bases from V and 8 bases from J, the junction contained 14 bases not matched to a gene. The CDR3 sequence is 17 residues long. For the CDR3, the DNA is TGTGCCAGCAGCCAAAGGGGACAGGGGACTGGCCGGGAAAAACTGTTTTTT. Amino acid sequence: CASSQRGQGTGREKLFF.

V and J are TRBV5-1 and TRBJ1-2; 9 nucleotides line up with TRBD1. V shed 4 bases and J 3 bases; nucleotides not matched to a gene: 1. This CDR3 has 13 residues. Germline V gives CDR1 SGHRS, CDR2 YFSETQ. CDR3: CASSRQGDYGYTF. The DNA of the CDR3 is TGCGCCAGCAGCAGACAGGGGGACTATGGCTACACCTTC.

This rearrangement joins TRBV6-5 to TRBJ2-7; no definite D call. The CDR3 is made up of 14 amino acids. Germline-derived CDR1 and CDR2 are MNHEY and SVGAGI. V was pared by 6 bases and J by 1 base, with 13 bases between. This CDR3 reads CASRARAGSYEQYF. DNA of the CDR3: TGTGCCAGCAGGGCCCGGGCCGGTTCCTACGAGCAGTACTTC.

V gene TRBV5-4 combines with J gene TRBJ1-4; TRBD1 matches 9 bases. Germline loops: CDR1 SGHNT, CDR2 YYREEE (reference sequence). V dropped 4 bases and J dropped 10; count of bases not matched to a gene: 11. The length of the CDR3 is 15 residues. The CDR3, as DNA: TGTGCCAGCAGCAAATCGGGACAGGGAGCGGTAAAACTGTTTTTT. Translation: CASSKSGQGAVKLFF.

In its sample, this clone was seen once. This chain links TRBV7-9 with TRBJ2-5; D gene unclear. V lost 0 bases and J lost 5, with 7 bases in between. Germline V CDR1 and CDR2: SEHNR, FQNEAQ (reference sequence). The CDR3 sequence is 13 residues long. The CDR3 reads CASSLALRETQYF. The CDR3 nucleotides are TGTGCCAGCAGCTTAGCACTCCGGGAGACCCAGTACTTC.

This clone was found a few times. The J gene is TRBJ1-1, the V gene TRBV10-3, with TRBD1 matching 8 bases. This CDR3 comprises 12 residues. The V and J ends lost 6 bases and 3 bases, in that order; junction bases with no gene match: 0. Germline values: CDR1 ENHRY, CDR2 SYGVKD. CDR3 protein: CAIRDRDTEAFF. The CDR3 bases are TGTGCCATCAGGGACAGGGACACTGAAGCTTTCTTT.

CDR3 loop: CASSLLGSSLWYEQYF. CDR3 bases: TGTGCCAGCAGCTTGTTGGGCAGTTCTCTGTGGTACGAGCAGTACTTC. This chain uses TRBV5-5 with TRBJ2-7; D gene ambiguous. The CDR3 spans 16 residues. V lost 1 base, J lost 4 bases, and 18 bases lay in between. CDR1 is SGHKS, CDR2 YYEKEE, per germline (reference sequence).

The CDR3 DNA sequence: TGTGCCAGTAGTTGGGGGGCGAACACTGAAGCTTTCTTT. Its translation: CASSWGANTEAFF. This chain joins TRBV19 and TRBJ1-1; D perhaps matches TRBD1 (6 bases). Trimming removed 5 bases from V and 1 base from J, with 8 bases in between. The CDR3 covers 13 residues. Looked up from germline, CDR1 is LNHDA and CDR2 is SQIVND (reference sequence).

This chain connects TRBV4-2 to TRBJ1-1; the D is unclear. Germline CDR1 reads LGHNA; CDR2 reads YNFKEQ. V was pared by 1 base and J by 1 base, with 4 bases between. CDR3 length: 13 amino acids. CDR3 nucleotides: TGTGCCAGCAGCCAAGGAGCGAACACTGAAGCTTTCTTT. Translated, it gives CASSQGANTEAFF.

V and J are TRBV11-1 and TRBJ1-1, with 8 bases aligning to TRBD1. CDR3 length: 15 residues. Trimming cost V 3 bases and J 1 base; bases outside gene matches: 4. Germline lookup yields CDR1 SGHAT and CDR2 FQDESV (reference sequence). CDR3 nucleotide sequence: TGTGCCAGCAGCTTTCCGACAGGGGAGAACACTGAAGCTTTCTTT. This codes for CASSFPTGENTEAFF.

The V call is TRBV20-1, the J call TRBJ2-7; possibly TRBD2 for D (5 bases). The CDR3 contains 11 residues. Trimming took 1 base from V and 4 from J, leaving 5 bases between them. Germline CDR1 reads DFQATT; CDR2 reads SNEGSKA (reference sequence). The CDR3 DNA reads TGCAGTGCTAGAGGGGAGTACGAGCAGTACTTC. It yields the protein CSARGEYEQYF.

The rearrangement uses TRBV6-5 and TRBJ1-5, with a weak D call TRBD1 (5 bases). The CDR3 has 14 amino acids. Germline CDR1 is MNHEY and CDR2 is SVGAGI. Trimming shortened V by 6 bases and J by 1 base, and 10 bases separated the two germline ends. CDR3 sequence: CASRGGVSNQPQHF. In nucleotides, the CDR3 is TGTGCCAGCAGGGGAGGGGTAAGCAATCAGCCCCAGCATTTT.

The rearrangement links TRBV10-1 to TRBJ2-2; D may be TRBD2 (6 bases). The length of the CDR3 is 15 residues. Germline V gene sequence: CDR1 WNHNN, CDR2 SYGVQD (reference sequence). Trimming removed 7 bases from V and 4 bases from J, with 16 bases in between. The CDR3 spells CASNPGGAGTGELFF. In DNA, the CDR3 is TGCGCCAGCAACCCCGGAGGAGCGGGCACCGGGGAGCTGTTTTTT.